Below are 7 T cell receptor beta chains sequenced from a single sample in a study of shared clonotypes between healthy human individuals. Clones were sequenced by immunoSEQ multiplex PCR, and TCRdb holds only the in-frame ones, with some missing. This sample has fewer than 800,000 clones, with around 90% found just once. CD45RO-negative, CCR7-selected cells formed the naive CD8 fraction, which excluded terminally differentiated effector memory CD45RA+ cells. Material: naive CD8+ T cells sorted from blood. The receptors originated from a man under 40 in good health.

This chain uses TRBV23-1 with TRBJ2-5; 7 nucleotides align to TRBD1. TRBV23-1 is given ORF status, its function remaining uncertain. The CDR3 is 18 amino acids. Trimming at V came to 3 bases and at J to 5 bases, leaving 18 bases not matched to a gene. CDR3 loop: CASSQSRDSRLPRETQYF. In DNA, the CDR3 is TGCGCCAGCAGTCAGTCCCGGGACAGTCGCCTACCGCGGGAGACCCAGTACTTC.

The gene calls are TRBV10-3 and TRBJ2-7; TRBD2 agrees at 8 bases. From germline, CDR1 is ENHRY and CDR2 SYGVKD. V lost 2 bases, J lost 1 base, and 4 bases stayed unmatched. The CDR3 runs 15 residues. The CDR3 DNA sequence: TGTGCCATCAGTGAGGTTAGCGGGGCATCCTACGAGCAGTACTTC. Protein: CAISEVSGASYEQYF.

The chain has TRBV10-3 and TRBJ1-2; D gene unclear. The CDR3 spans 12 residues. Germline CDR1 reads ENHRY; CDR2 reads SYGVKD. V was pared by 4 bases and J by 5 bases, with 8 bases between. The CDR3 sequence: CAISAGPYGYTF. CDR3 coding DNA: TGTGCCATCAGTGCAGGACCTTATGGCTACACCTTC.

The chain is built from TRBV29-1 and TRBJ1-3; the D is unclear. The CDR3 runs to 15 residues. Germline loops: CDR1 SQVTM, CDR2 ANQGSEA. Trimming stripped 0 bases from V and 2 bases from J, with 11 bases between. CDR3 in DNA: TGCAGCGTTGAAGACTTAGGGTCCCCTGGAAACACCATATATTTT. Translation: CSVEDLGSPGNTIYF.

The chain carries TRBV11-2 and TRBJ2-1; TRBD2 matches at 15 bases. After removal of 5 bases from V and 7 bases from J, the junction contained 9 bases not matched to a gene. This CDR3 comprises 17 residues. Germline CDR1 and CDR2: SGHAT and FQNNGV. The CDR3 DNA reads as TGTGCCAGCAGCCCCGGGACTAGCGGGAGGTTCAGGAATGAGCAGTTCTTC. Translated: CASSPGTSGRFRNEQFF.

This chain connects TRBV7-9 to TRBJ2-7, with 9 positions matching TRBD2. Trimming at V came to 8 bases and at J to 1 base, leaving 9 bases not matched to a gene. Germline-derived CDR1 and CDR2 are SEHNR and FQNEAQ (reference sequence). The CDR3 is 15 amino acids. The CDR3 DNA reads as TGTGCCAGCGAGCCAGCGGGAGGTCTGTCCTACGAGCAGTACTTC. Translation gives CASEPAGGLSYEQYF.

The chain has TRBV13 and TRBJ1-2; TRBD1 aligns across 8 bases. The germline V gene has CDR1 PRHDT and CDR2 FYEKMQ (reference sequence). This CDR3 has 17 amino acids. V shed 0 bases, J shed 0 bases, and the junction held 6 bases outside the gene matches. The CDR3 loop is CASSLGQGEISNYGYTF. Written as DNA, the CDR3 is TGTGCCAGCAGCTTAGGACAGGGGGAGATTTCTAACTATGGCTACACCTTC.